This TCR beta chain appears in the sequencing data of a study of blood T cells in healthy people across ages. Alongside a J-beta primer mix, a sample-barcoded 5' primer served in a second PCR lasting roughly 7 to 12 cycles. TCRdb re-called the 5' RACE reads through MiXCR, storing one row per CDR3 protein. The repertoire holds approximately 940,000 distinct CDR3 sequences, with about 48% as singletons. A few counts support this clonotype. The sequenced sample was blood. The sequence was obtained from a man aged 30-40 years in good health.

The CDR3 sequence is CASSDGTGTYEQYF. The CDR3 DNA follows: TGTGCCAGCTCAGACGGGACAGGGACGTACGAGCAGTACTTC. V usage is TRBV7-9 and J usage is TRBJ2-4, with TRBD1 matching over 9 bases. The J call is uncertain, as TRBJ2-7 better fits the DNA end. The CDR3 loop spans 14 amino acids. Germline CDR1 is SEHNR and CDR2 is FQNEAQ (reference sequence).